In this sample, the clone carrying this T cell receptor beta chain turned up a few times. Its antigen is not identified. This entry is derived from a study of T-cell memory formation after mild COVID-19. Study context: Clusters were largely donor specific.

Via MiXCR, TCRdb re-called the 5' RACE reads, giving one row per CDR3 protein. The sample has roughly 250,000 distinct CDR3 sequences; over 15% are singletons. Germline-derived CDR1 and CDR2 are MNHEY and SMNVEV (reference sequence). Trimming pared 3 bases from V and 5 bases from J, leaving 10 bases between. The CDR3 is 13 amino acids. Study results and limitations: Day 15 to 85 contractors were CD4/CD8 balanced; later expanders leaned CD4+.

The sample taken for sequencing was PBMCs or a T cell subset sorted from them (not recorded which). V and J are TRBV27 and TRBJ2-5; D uncertain. The source of this sequence is a man aged 18 to 30 who had mild COVID-19 (a few samples of this study predate the infection). Cell type and time point are not known. This CDR3 is CASSFSQTETQYF. As DNA, the CDR3 is TGTGCCAGCAGTTTTTCGCAGACGGAGACCCAGTACTTC.